Many counts were recorded for the clone carrying this TCR beta chain. Its antigen is not known. This sample is part of a study of metastatic and nonmetastatic thyroid tumors. Study background: Repertoires of blood and of tissue (tumor or nodule) from malignant and benign thyroid patients were compared.

As processed by the authors: In papillary thyroid cancer, a distant-metastasis classifier was built using CDR3 differences across clinicopathological groups. From the PCR reads, TCRdb re-called clones with MiXCR. Here the V and J calls rest on TCRdb's processing, not on the authors' analysis. The sample contains over 20,000 clones, around 12% of which appear only once. The CDR3 extends over 13 amino acids. Germline CDR1 and CDR2: SQVTM and ANQGSEA. With 2 bases removed from V and 8 bases from J, the gap between germline ends came to 15 bases. Study outcomes and limitations: Malignant thyroid tumors reportedly exceeded benign nodules significantly in TCR beta diversity, with the difference appearing in blood and tumor.

All patients reached thyroid surgery having received no treatment beforehand. The sample comprised blood. This chain links TRBV29-1 with TRBJ1-1, with TRBD1 as a possible D gene (5 bases). This clonotype originated in a female donor with papillary thyroid cancer or a benign thyroid nodule (not recorded which). Some clones in this sample may be carry-over from other donors' samples. The CDR3 DNA follows: TGCAGCGTTGAACGGGACCGGGGATTGGAAGCTTTCTTT. It is translated as CSVERDRGLEAFF. Full variable domain (missing parts from reference TRBV29-1 and TRBJ1-1): SAVISQKPSRDICQRGTSLTIQCQVDSQVTMMFWYRQQPGQSLTLIATANQGSEATYESGFVIDKFPISRPNLTFSTLTVSNMSPEDSSIYLCSVERDRGLEAFFGQGTRLTVV.